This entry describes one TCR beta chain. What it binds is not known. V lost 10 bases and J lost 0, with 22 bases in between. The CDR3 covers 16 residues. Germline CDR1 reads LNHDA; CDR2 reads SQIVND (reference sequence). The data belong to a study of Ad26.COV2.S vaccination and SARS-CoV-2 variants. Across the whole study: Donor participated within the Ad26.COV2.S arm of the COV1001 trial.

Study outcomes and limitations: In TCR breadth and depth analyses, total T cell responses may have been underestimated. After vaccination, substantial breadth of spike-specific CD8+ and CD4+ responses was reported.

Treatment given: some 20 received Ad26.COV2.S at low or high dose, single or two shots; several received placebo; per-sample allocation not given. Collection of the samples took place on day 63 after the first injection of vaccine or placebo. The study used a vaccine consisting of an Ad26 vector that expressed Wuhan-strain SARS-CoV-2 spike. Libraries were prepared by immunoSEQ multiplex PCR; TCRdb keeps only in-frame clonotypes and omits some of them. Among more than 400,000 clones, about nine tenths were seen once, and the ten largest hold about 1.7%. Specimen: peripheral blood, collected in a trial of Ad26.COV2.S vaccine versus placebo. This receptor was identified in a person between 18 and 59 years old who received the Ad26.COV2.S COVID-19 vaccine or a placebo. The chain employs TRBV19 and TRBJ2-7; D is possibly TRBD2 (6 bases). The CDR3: CATLSYSGRSSYEQYF. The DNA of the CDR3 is TGTGCCACCCTTTCTTATTCAGGGAGGAGCTCCTACGAGCAGTACTTC. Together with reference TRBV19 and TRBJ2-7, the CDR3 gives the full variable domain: DGGITQSPKYLFRKEGQNVTLSCEQNLNHDAMYWYRQDPGQGLRLIYYSQIVNDFQKGDIAEGYSVSREKKESFPLTVTSAQKNPTAFYLCATLSYSGRSSYEQYFGPGTRLTVT.